The 32 T cell receptor beta chains below come from one sample, sequenced in a study of blood T cell repertoires in COVID-19 (dated by TCRdb to 2020 to 2022). The library was generated by the immunoSEQ multiplex PCR assay. TCRdb re-hosts the immuneACCESS table, in-frame sequences only. Its copies lack some clones; in the studies checked, an unresolved V gene accounts for under half of them, and the cause for the rest is not known. Counted in this sample were about 250,000 clones; approximately 92% of them appeared once. In total, the top ten clones hold about 4.6% of the sample. Source material: peripheral blood. These receptors were collected from a woman in her forties who had recovered from COVID-19.

This sequence joins TRBV15 and TRBJ1-1; unclear D gene. The V gene lost 0 bases and the J gene lost 9 bases, with 17 bases spanning the gap. Germline lookup yields CDR1 LNHNV and CDR2 YYDKDF (reference sequence). The CDR3 contains 15 residues. The CDR3 loop reads CATSRDSVRPGKAFF. CDR3 coding DNA: TGTGCCACCAGCAGAGATAGCGTCCGGCCGGGGAAAGCTTTCTTT.

This chain connects TRBV7-9 to TRBJ1-1; D gene uncertain. CDR1 SEHNR and CDR2 FQNEAQ come from the germline V gene (reference sequence). The CDR3 sequence is 12 residues long. V dropped 3 bases and J dropped 7 bases, with 9 bases sitting between them. CDR3: CASSFEAGEAFF. In nucleotides, the CDR3 is TGTGCCAGCAGCTTTGAGGCGGGTGAAGCTTTCTTT.

The gene calls are TRBV2 and TRBJ2-7, with D maybe TRBD2 (6 bases). The CDR3 has 14 residues. The germline V gene has CDR1 SNHLY and CDR2 FYNNEI. V was cut by 2 bases and J by 7 bases, with 15 bases left in between. CDR3 protein: CASSESGSGQEQYF. The CDR3 region has the DNA TGTGCCAGCAGTGAAAGTGGCAGCGGGCAAGAGCAGTACTTC.

The chain links TRBV30 to TRBJ1-2; 7 positions match TRBD1. The CDR3 sequence is 15 residues long. Trimming at V came to 0 bases and at J to 8 bases, leaving 12 bases not matched to a gene. Germline CDR1 and CDR2: GTSNPN and SVGIG (reference sequence). The CDR3 here is CAWSVGTARIRGYTF. The DNA of the CDR3 is TGTGCCTGGAGTGTGGGGACAGCGAGGATTCGGGGCTACACCTTC.

This chain uses TRBV18 with TRBJ2-7, with D possibly matching TRBD1 (6 bases). There are 14 residues in the CDR3. The V end lost 2 bases, the J end lost 5 bases, and 13 bases lay between the germline ends. Per the germline V gene, CDR1 is KGHSH and CDR2 is LQKENI. For the CDR3, the DNA is TGTGCCAGCTCACCAACCGGGACACGGAACGAGCAGTACTTC. It encodes CASSPTGTRNEQYF. The whole variable domain, filled in from reference TRBV18 and TRBJ2-7, reads NAGVMQNPRHLVRRRGQEARLRCSPMKGHSHVYWYRQLPEEGLKFMVYLQKENIIDESGMPKERFSAEFPKEGPSILRIQQVVRGDSAAYFCASSPTGTRNEQYFGPGTRLTVT.

This clone was counted ten times or more. The rearrangement links TRBV4-1 to TRBJ1-5, with 11 bases aligning to TRBD1. CDR3 length equals 16 residues. The ends lost 0 bases at V and 6 bases at J; junction bases unmatched: 4. Per germline, CDR1 MGHRA and CDR2 YSYEKL. The CDR3 protein is CASSQDGTGGAQPQHF. In DNA form, the CDR3 reads TGCGCCAGCAGCCAAGATGGGACAGGGGGGGCTCAGCCCCAGCATTTT.

The V call is TRBV7-9, the J call TRBJ1-1; 8 bases fit TRBD1. Per the germline V gene, CDR1 is SEHNR and CDR2 is FQNEAQ (reference sequence). This CDR3 spans 15 amino acids. J was trimmed by 0 bases and V by 2 bases; bases with no gene match: 2. The CDR3 region is CASSLPDRVNTEAFF. The CDR3 bases are TGTGCCAGCAGCTTACCGGACAGGGTGAACACTGAAGCTTTCTTT.

The chain uses TRBV6-6 and TRBJ1-2; a weak D match, TRBD1 (6 bases). The CDR3 has 14 amino acids. Germline V gene data show CDR1 as MNHNY and CDR2 as SVGAGI (reference sequence). Deletions cut 0 bases from V and 3 bases from J, with 8 bases between. CDR3 bases: TGTGCCAGCAGTTACTCGACAGGCCACTATGGCTACACCTTC. Its translation is CASSYSTGHYGYTF.

The rearrangement joins TRBV3-1 (or the pseudogene TRBV3-2) to TRBJ1-2; tentative D call: TRBD1 (5 bases). Looked up from germline, CDR1 is LGHDT and CDR2 is YNNKEL (reference sequence). Between the trimmed V and J ends, which lost 1 base and 2 bases, there was a span of 17 bases. The CDR3 is 17 residues long. CDR3 nucleotide sequence: TGTGCCAGCAGCCAAGCCGGCCAGGGTTCCGTCAACTATGGCTACACCTTC. Amino acids: CASSQAGQGSVNYGYTF.

The V gene is TRBV30, the J gene TRBJ2-3; D gene unclear. CDR1 and CDR2 from the germline V gene are GTSNPN and SVGIG (reference sequence). Trimming removed 0 bases from V and 4 bases from J, with 17 bases in between. The CDR3 covers 16 residues. The CDR3 region has the DNA TGTGCCTGGAGTGTACCCCTCCTTAGAGCCCCAGATACGCAGTATTTT. Protein sequence: CAWSVPLLRAPDTQYF.

The chain combines TRBV5-1 with TRBJ2-1; D ambiguous. The germline V gene encodes CDR1 SGHRS and CDR2 YFSETQ. The V gene lost 0 bases and the J gene lost 4 bases, with 5 bases spanning the gap. The length of the CDR3 is 13 residues. The CDR3 DNA follows: TGCGCCAGCAGCTTGGCAGTTTACAATGAGCAGTTCTTC. It yields the protein CASSLAVYNEQFF.

The genes are TRBV5-8 and TRBJ1-3; 12 bases line up with TRBD1. Germline V gene data show CDR1 as SGHTS and CDR2 as YDEGEE. J lost 7 bases, V lost 0 bases, and 11 bases had no gene match. CDR3 length: 18 amino acids. The CDR3 region has the DNA TGTGCCAGCAGCTTGGTCGTAGCGGGGACAGGGGGCTGGAACACCATATATTTT. Encoded protein: CASSLVVAGTGGWNTIYF.

V usage is TRBV7-7 and J usage is TRBJ2-3; D might be TRBD2 (6 bases). Trimming took off 5 bases at V and 4 bases at J, with 19 bases between the two ends. In germline, CDR1 is SSHAT, CDR2 FNYEAQ (reference sequence). The CDR3 extends over 16 amino acids. In DNA form, the CDR3 reads TGTGCCAGCAGCCCCGGGGGAGTAGATCGGCCAGATACGCAGTATTTT. Its translation: CASSPGGVDRPDTQYF.

V usage is TRBV7-2 and J usage is TRBJ1-1, with 9 bases aligning to TRBD1. V dropped 5 bases and J dropped 0; count of bases not matched to a gene: 10. The germline gives CDR1 SGHTA, CDR2 FQGNSA. This CDR3 spans 17 amino acids. CDR3 in amino acids: CASSLDRDRVLNTEAFF. CDR3 sequence (DNA): TGTGCCAGCAGCCTCGACCGGGACAGGGTATTGAACACTGAAGCTTTCTTT.

The rearrangement uses TRBV12-3 or TRBV12-4 and TRBJ1-5; no clear D. The CDR3 totals 13 residues. Trimming left V 7 bases short and J 1 base short, with 8 bases between. The CDR3 nucleotides read TGTGCCAGCAATACAGTGAGCAATCAGCCCCAGCATTTT. It is translated as CASNTVSNQPQHF.

This sequence joins TRBV25-1 and TRBJ2-7; D perhaps matches TRBD1 (6 bases). Trimming removed 1 base from V and 12 bases from J, with 13 bases in between. The CDR3 has 12 amino acids. The germline gives CDR1 MGHDK, CDR2 SYGVNS. The CDR3 coding sequence is TGTGCCAGCAGTGAATGGGACACGGTGTCGTACTTC. Protein product: CASSEWDTVSYF.

This chain uses TRBV19 with TRBJ2-7; D perhaps matches TRBD2 (6 bases). Trimming left V 5 bases short and J 7 bases short, with 12 bases between. This CDR3 spans 12 amino acids. Germline loops: CDR1 LNHDA, CDR2 SQIVND (reference sequence). CDR3 in DNA: TGTGCCAGTAGTCCTACGGGGGAAGAGCAGTACTTC. Residues: CASSPTGEEQYF.

This clone appeared a single time. V usage is TRBV11-3 and J usage is TRBJ2-2; D is unclear. Germline-derived CDR1 and CDR2 are SGHNT and YENEEA. Trimming shortened V by 7 bases and J by 3 bases, and 9 bases separated the two germline ends. The CDR3 loop spans 13 amino acids. The CDR3 DNA reads TGTGCCAGCACCCCAGTCTACACCGGGGAGCTGTTTTTT. This sequence encodes CASTPVYTGELFF.

The genes are TRBV5-4 and TRBJ2-3; perhaps TRBD1 as D (5 bases). This CDR3 has 16 residues. Per the germline V gene, CDR1 is SGHNT and CDR2 is YYREEE (reference sequence). V was clipped by 0 bases and J by 4 bases, with 15 bases between them. CDR3 in DNA: TGTGCCAGCAGCTTGGATGAAGGGGCGGTTCCAGATACGCAGTATTTT. Its protein is CASSLDEGAVPDTQYF.

J is TRBJ2-1 and V is TRBV11-2, with 9 positions matching TRBD2. The CDR3 consists of 17 residues. V shed 1 base and J 8 bases; nucleotides not matched to a gene: 12. CDR1 and CDR2 from the germline V gene are SGHAT and FQNNGV. CDR3 in amino acids: CASSLGIMGGRADEQFF. In DNA, the CDR3 is TGTGCCAGCAGCTTAGGCATTATGGGCGGGAGGGCCGATGAGCAGTTCTTC.

This chain joins TRBV5-7 and TRBJ2-2, with TRBD2 matching over 15 bases. TRBV5-7 belongs to the ORF category, with a function that is uncertain. Trimming removed 4 bases from V and 4 bases from J; junction bases left unmatched: 11. The CDR3 runs 19 residues. The DNA of the CDR3 is TGTGCCAGCAGCCCTAGGACTAGCGGGAGGGCGGTCCCCACCGGGGAGCTGTTTTTT. This encodes CASSPRTSGRAVPTGELFF.

The V and J genes are TRBV19 and TRBJ1-2, with TRBD1 matching 9 bases. Germline V gene lookup returns CDR1 LNHDA and CDR2 SQIVND (reference sequence). The CDR3 is 13 amino acids. With V trimmed by 3 bases and J by 6 bases, 2 bases remained unmatched. The CDR3, as DNA: TGTGCCAGTAGTATGGGACAGGGCCATGGCTACACCTTC. Residues: CASSMGQGHGYTF.

V usage is TRBV6-5 and J usage is TRBJ1-1; possible D gene TRBD1, 6 bases. Germline V gene lookup returns CDR1 MNHEY and CDR2 SVGAGI. V was shortened by 6 bases and J by 3 bases, with 17 bases between the two germline ends. The CDR3 extends over 15 amino acids. DNA of the CDR3: TGTGCCAGCAGGATATACAGGGCCCGGGACACTGAAGCTTTCTTT. Translated: CASRIYRARDTEAFF.

The genes are TRBV29-1 and TRBJ2-7; TRBD1 agrees at 7 bases. The CDR3 spans 14 residues. Trimming took 4 bases from V and 6 from J; bases not matched to a gene: 12. The germline V gene has CDR1 SQVTM and CDR2 ANQGSEA. CDR3 sequence reads: CSVVGATGVGEQYF. The DNA of the CDR3 is TGCAGCGTTGTGGGGGCCACAGGGGTCGGCGAGCAGTACTTC.

The genes are TRBV6-5 and TRBJ1-2; no clear D gene. Trimming took 5 bases from V and 8 from J, leaving 12 bases between them. There are 12 residues in the CDR3. Per germline, CDR1 MNHEY and CDR2 SVGAGI. The CDR3 is CASSKGGFGYTF. Here the CDR3 DNA reads TGTGCCAGCAGTAAGGGAGGGTTCGGCTACACCTTC.

The chain recombines TRBV19 with TRBJ1-2; weak D call: TRBD1 (6 bases). The CDR3 is 13 residues long. Trimming removed 6 bases at V and 8 bases at J, with 16 bases between. CDR1 and CDR2 (germline): LNHDA, SQIVND (reference sequence). CDR3 loop: CASSPGQDVGYTF. Here the CDR3 DNA reads TGTGCCAGTAGCCCGGGACAAGACGTGGGCTACACCTTC.

This clone was counted only a few times. The chain combines TRBV2 with TRBJ2-1, with D unclear. The CDR3 has 14 amino acids. V was trimmed by 5 bases and J by 0 bases, leaving 8 bases between them. Germline lookup yields CDR1 SNHLY and CDR2 FYNNEI. CDR3 DNA sequence: TGTGCCAGCAGTCAAGACACCTCCTACAATGAGCAGTTCTTC. Translated, it gives CASSQDTSYNEQFF.

The chain joins TRBV2 to TRBJ2-3; 7 positions match TRBD2. The V and J ends lost 7 bases and 0 bases, in that order; junction bases with no gene match: 4. Looked up from germline, CDR1 is SNHLY and CDR2 is FYNNEI. The CDR3 consists of 14 residues. The CDR3 reads CASIGTTSTDTQYF. The CDR3 DNA sequence: TGTGCCAGCATCGGGACTACTAGCACAGATACGCAGTATTTT. The variable domain in full, completed from reference TRBV2 and TRBJ2-3, reads EPEVTQTPSHQVTQMGQEVILRCVPISNHLYFYWYRQILGQKVEFLVSFYNNEISEKSEIFDDQFSVERPDGSNFTLKIRSTKLEDSAMYFCASIGTTSTDTQYFGPGTRLTVL.

The rearrangement joins TRBV3-1 (or the pseudogene TRBV3-2) to TRBJ1-2; the D gene is possibly TRBD1 (6 bases). The CDR3 runs 14 residues. Germline CDR1 and CDR2: LGHDT and YNNKEL (reference sequence). The ends were cut back, 2 bases at V and 7 bases at J, with 14 bases in the middle. The CDR3 loop reads CASSQPTGSGGYTF. The CDR3, as DNA: TGTGCCAGCAGCCAACCTACAGGGTCGGGTGGCTACACCTTC.

This clone showed up just a few times. The chain joins TRBV9 to TRBJ1-6; 7 nucleotides line up with TRBD1. Trimming removed 4 bases from V and 9 bases from J; junction bases left unmatched: 7. The CDR3 spans 14 residues. The germline CDR1 and CDR2 sequences are SGDLS and YYNGEE. CDR3 amino acids: CASSPGTELSPLHF. CDR3 sequence (DNA): TGTGCCAGCAGCCCCGGGACAGAGCTTTCACCCCTCCACTTT.

This chain links TRBV6-5 with TRBJ2-3, with D unclear. Looked up from germline, CDR1 is MNHEY and CDR2 is SVGAGI. CDR3 size: 12 residues. V lost 6 bases and J lost 0, with 4 bases in between. The CDR3 loop reads CASSESTDTQYF. The CDR3 DNA reads TGTGCCAGCAGCGAGAGCACAGATACGCAGTATTTT.

The genes are TRBV6-4 and TRBJ1-2, with a tentative D call TRBD1 (5 bases). V lost 8 bases to trimming and J lost 3 bases, with 13 bases between them. Germline CDR1 and CDR2: MRHNA and SNTAGT. This CDR3 is 13 amino acids long. This chain's CDR3 is CASLRVSDYGYTF. The CDR3 DNA follows: TGTGCCAGCCTCAGGGTTTCGGACTATGGCTACACCTTC.